These 13 T cell receptor beta chains were all obtained from the same sample, sequenced in a study of blood T cell repertoires in COVID-19. Profiled with immunoSEQ multiplex PCR; TCRdb holds only in-frame clones, not every one. The repertoire holds about 250,000 clones, with 86% as singletons. Sequencing was done on a sample of PBMCs or T cells enriched from blood (not recorded which). All receptors come from a man between 35 and 55 years old who had recovered from COVID-19.

The V call is TRBV6-2 or TRBV6-3, the J call TRBJ2-7, with 7 bases fitting TRBD2. V trimming: 4 bases; J trimming: 3 bases; junction bases outside the gene matches: 6. The CDR3 has 14 residues. Germline V lookup: CDR1 MNHEY, CDR2 SVGEGT. Here the CDR3 DNA reads TGTGCCAGCAGTTCAATAGCTAGCGGCTACGAGCAGTACTTC. Its protein product is CASSSIASGYEQYF.

The gene calls are TRBV19 and TRBJ2-7; D is possibly TRBD1 (6 bases). The CDR3 covers 14 residues. V lost 8 bases to trimming and J lost 1 base, with 15 bases between them. Germline V gives CDR1 LNHDA, CDR2 SQIVND (reference sequence). CDR3 DNA: TGTGCCAGTTCCTCACAGGGTGATTCCTACGAGCAGTACTTC. Its translation: CASSSQGDSYEQYF.

The chain links TRBV20-1 to TRBJ1-1; D is ambiguous. Germline V gives CDR1 DFQATT, CDR2 SNEGSKA (reference sequence). This CDR3 contains 11 residues. V was pared by 6 bases and J by 10 bases, with 15 bases between. The CDR3, as DNA: TGCAGTGCCGATGAGGATTCAGCAGCTTTCTTT. Amino acid sequence: CSADEDSAAFF.

The chain has TRBV5-5 and TRBJ1-1, with 8 bases that match TRBD1. The ends lost 0 bases at V and 4 bases at J; junction bases unmatched: 8. The CDR3 loop spans 16 amino acids. CDR1 and CDR2 from the germline V gene are SGHKS and YYEKEE (reference sequence). DNA of the CDR3: TGTGCCAGCAGCTTGGCAGCTCAGGGGGCGTCCACTGAAGCTTTCTTT. Translation gives CASSLAAQGASTEAFF.

The chain links TRBV12-1 to TRBJ1-1; the listed D gene, TRBD1, was not tested against the DNA. TRBV12-1 is marked as a pseudogene. The CDR3 loop spans 11 amino acids. The CDR3 DNA follows: TGTGCCAGCTATCAGGTCACTGAAGCTTTCTTT. Residues: CASYQVTEAFF.

V usage is TRBV6-1 and J usage is TRBJ2-1; TRBD2 agrees at 8 bases. V gave up 1 base and J gave up 7 bases; unmatched junction bases: 6. The length of the CDR3 is 15 residues. In germline, CDR1 is MNHNS, CDR2 SASEGT. The DNA for the CDR3 is TGTGCCAGCAGTGAAGTTTGGACTAGCTTTAATGAGCAGTTCTTC. It encodes CASSEVWTSFNEQFF.

The rearrangement uses TRBV19 and TRBJ1-2; TRBD1 agrees at 9 bases. Per the germline V gene, CDR1 is LNHDA and CDR2 is SQIVND (reference sequence). The length of the CDR3 is 15 residues. J gave up 5 bases and V 4 bases, and 8 bases lay outside the gene matches. The CDR3 loop is CASSRDGTGLYGYTF. The DNA of the CDR3 is TGTGCCAGTAGTAGAGACGGGACAGGGCTTTATGGCTACACCTTC.

The J gene is TRBJ1-5, the V gene TRBV6-6; D may be TRBD1 (6 bases). From germline, CDR1 is MNHNY and CDR2 SVGAGI (reference sequence). V was cut by 3 bases and J by 6 bases, with 9 bases left in between. The CDR3 is 13 amino acids. DNA for the CDR3: TGTGCCAGCAGTTATGGGGGGGCTCAGCCCCAGCATTTT. Residues: CASSYGGAQPQHF.

The chain links TRBV13 to TRBJ1-2; 9 positions agree with TRBD1. Per the germline V gene, CDR1 is PRHDT and CDR2 is FYEKMQ (reference sequence). The CDR3 covers 18 residues. Trimming cost V 4 bases and J 2 bases; bases outside gene matches: 14. Here the CDR3 reads CASSSTGTGTLLNYGYTF. CDR3 nucleotides: TGTGCCAGCAGCTCCACCGGGACAGGGACCCTTCTAAACTATGGCTACACCTTC.

This chain uses TRBV7-9 with TRBJ2-5, with no clear D. Germline CDR1 SEHNR, CDR2 FQNEAQ (reference sequence). CDR3 size: 12 residues. The V end was cut by 4 bases, the J end by 5 bases, with 8 bases between. The CDR3 DNA reads as TGTGCCAGCAGCTCCGAGGCCGAGACCCAGTACTTC. It yields the protein CASSSEAETQYF.

V usage is TRBV10-3 and J usage is TRBJ1-2, with 9 bases aligning to TRBD1. CDR1 ENHRY and CDR2 SYGVKD come from the germline V gene. The V and J ends lost 3 bases and 9 bases, in that order; junction bases with no gene match: 5. There are 13 residues in the CDR3. The CDR3, as DNA: TGTGCCATCAGTGACGGGACAGGGAGGCGCTACACCTTC. Translating gives CAISDGTGRRYTF.

The rearrangement joins TRBV11-2 to TRBJ1-1; TRBD1 matches at 7 bases. V was pared by 5 bases and J by 0 bases, with 6 bases of the junction left unmatched. Germline lookup yields CDR1 SGHAT and CDR2 FQNNGV. The CDR3 loop spans 15 amino acids. CDR3: CASSPGQLMNTEAFF. The CDR3, as DNA: TGTGCCAGCAGCCCGGGACAGCTCATGAACACTGAAGCTTTCTTT.

The chain joins TRBV4-3 to TRBJ1-2; 9 positions agree with TRBD1. J was trimmed by 4 bases and V by 4 bases; bases with no gene match: 7. CDR3 length equals 15 residues. The germline CDR1 and CDR2 sequences are LGHNA and YSLEER. In DNA form, the CDR3 reads TGCGCCAGCAGCCCCGGACAGGGGAACGCCTATGGCTACACCTTC. This gives the protein CASSPGQGNAYGYTF.